This TCR beta chain was sequenced for a study of blood T cell repertoires in COVID-19. Across the study: Researchers got acute and convalescent COVID-19 samples from the United States, Italy and Spain. PBMCs, B-cell-depleted T cells, or T cells were the source of the cDNA or gDNA that made up the material.

The CDR3 is made up of 19 amino acids. Trimming took off 4 bases at V and 2 bases at J, with 27 bases between the two ends. Germline CDR1 is SGHVS and CDR2 is FQNEAQ. In the authors' methods: Amplified reference gene primers provided the basis for estimating nucleated cell counts. Method: immunoSEQ multiplex PCR; TCRdb's copy keeps in-frame clones and lacks some. Clonal size and the V and J genes are those of that table, whereas D and trimming came from the DNA. The top ten clones hold 1.1% to 1.5% of a sample with 100,000 to 150,000 clones, approximately 81% of them seen once. Sequencing was carried out using peripheral blood. This chain links TRBV7-8 with TRBJ2-7; D possibly corresponds to TRBD1 (6 bases). This TCR derives from a man aged 55 to 70 with acute or convalescent COVID-19. The CDR3 is CASSSPGHPDSTGPYEQYF. In DNA, the CDR3 is TGTGCCAGCAGCTCACCGGGACACCCAGATTCCACGGGTCCCTACGAGCAGTACTTC.